The subject of this entry is one T cell receptor (beta chain). This specimen belongs to a study of T-cell reconstitution after alpha-beta-depleted transplantation in children. The CDR3 has 14 residues. V was shortened by 1 base and J by 3 bases, with 10 bases between the two germline ends. Germline V gene data show CDR1 as SGHRS and CDR2 as YFSETQ. Unique molecular identifiers tagged the TCRbeta library. One entry per CDR3 protein, called by TCRdb with MiXCR from the PCR reads. The sample has some 530,000 distinct CDR3 sequences; about 12% are singletons. The origin of this receptor is a human donor who donated a stem cell graft to a child with combined immunodeficiency. This chain joins TRBV5-1 and TRBJ2-5, with D possibly being TRBD2 (5 bases). The source was PBMCs from the stem cell graft donor, collected from the stem cell graft. The CDR3 DNA reads TGCGCCAGCAGCTTGTTGTTCGGGGAAGAGACCCAGTACTTC. This translates into CASSLLFGEETQYF.